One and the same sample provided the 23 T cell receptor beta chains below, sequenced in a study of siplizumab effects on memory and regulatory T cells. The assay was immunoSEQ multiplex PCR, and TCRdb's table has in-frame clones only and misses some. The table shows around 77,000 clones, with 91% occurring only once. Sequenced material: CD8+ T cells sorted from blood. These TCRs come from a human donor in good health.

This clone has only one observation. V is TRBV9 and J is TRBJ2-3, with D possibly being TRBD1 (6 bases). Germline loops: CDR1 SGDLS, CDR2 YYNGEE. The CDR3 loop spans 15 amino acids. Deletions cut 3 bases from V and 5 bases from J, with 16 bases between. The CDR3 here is CASSEGPGVGDTQYF. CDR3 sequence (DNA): TGTGCCAGCAGCGAGGGGCCAGGGGTCGGAGATACGCAGTATTTT.

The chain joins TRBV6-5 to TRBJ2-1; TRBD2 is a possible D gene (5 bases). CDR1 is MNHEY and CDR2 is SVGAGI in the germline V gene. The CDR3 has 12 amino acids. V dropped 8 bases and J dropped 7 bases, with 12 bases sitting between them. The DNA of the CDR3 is TGTGCCAGCTGGATACCGGGGAATGAGCAGTTCTTC. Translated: CASWIPGNEQFF.

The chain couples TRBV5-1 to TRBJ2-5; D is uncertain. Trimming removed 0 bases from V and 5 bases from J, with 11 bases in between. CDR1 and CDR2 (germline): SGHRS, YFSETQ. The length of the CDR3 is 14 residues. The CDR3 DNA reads TGCGCCAGCAGCTTGGGCGGCGGCGTGGAGACCCAGTACTTC. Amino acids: CASSLGGGVETQYF.

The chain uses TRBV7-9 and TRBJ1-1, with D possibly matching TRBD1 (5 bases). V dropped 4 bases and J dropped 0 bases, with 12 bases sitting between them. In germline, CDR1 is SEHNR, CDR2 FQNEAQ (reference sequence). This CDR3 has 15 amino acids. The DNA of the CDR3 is TGTGCCAGCAGCTCCCAACAGGTCTTGAACACTGAAGCTTTCTTT. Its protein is CASSSQQVLNTEAFF.

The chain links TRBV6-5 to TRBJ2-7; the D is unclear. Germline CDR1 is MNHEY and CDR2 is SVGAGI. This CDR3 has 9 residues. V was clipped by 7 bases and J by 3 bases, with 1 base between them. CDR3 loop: CASNYEQYF. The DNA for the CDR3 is TGTGCCAGCAACTACGAGCAGTACTTC.

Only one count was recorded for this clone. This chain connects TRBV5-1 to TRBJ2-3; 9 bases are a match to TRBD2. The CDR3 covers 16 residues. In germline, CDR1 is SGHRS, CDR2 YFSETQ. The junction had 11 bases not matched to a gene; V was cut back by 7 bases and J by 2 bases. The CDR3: CASSIEVAGDTDTQYF. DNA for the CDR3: TGCGCCAGCTCAATTGAGGTAGCGGGGGACACAGATACGCAGTATTTT.

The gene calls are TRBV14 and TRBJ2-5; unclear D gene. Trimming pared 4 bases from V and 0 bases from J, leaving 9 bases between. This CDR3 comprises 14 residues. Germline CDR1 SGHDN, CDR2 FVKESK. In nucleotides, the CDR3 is TGTGCCAGCAGCCCCCGGCTATACCAAGAGACCCAGTACTTC. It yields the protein CASSPRLYQETQYF.

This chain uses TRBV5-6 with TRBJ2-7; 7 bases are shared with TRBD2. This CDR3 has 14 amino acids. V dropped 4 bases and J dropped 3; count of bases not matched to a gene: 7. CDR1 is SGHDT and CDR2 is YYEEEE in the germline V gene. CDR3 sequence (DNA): TGTGCCAGCAGCAGCGGGGAATTTAACTACGAGCAGTACTTC. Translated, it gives CASSSGEFNYEQYF.

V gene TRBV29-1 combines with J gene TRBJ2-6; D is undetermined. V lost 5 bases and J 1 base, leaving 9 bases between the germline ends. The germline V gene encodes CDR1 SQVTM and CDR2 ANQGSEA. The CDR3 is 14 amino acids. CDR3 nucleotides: TGCAGCGTTATGCACCGATCTGGGGCCAACGTCCTGACTTTC. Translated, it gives CSVMHRSGANVLTF.

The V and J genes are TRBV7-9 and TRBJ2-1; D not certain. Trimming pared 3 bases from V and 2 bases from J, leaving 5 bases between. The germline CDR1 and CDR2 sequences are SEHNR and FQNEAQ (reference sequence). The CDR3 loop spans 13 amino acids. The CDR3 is CASSLIPYNEQFF. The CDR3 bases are TGTGCCAGCAGCTTGATTCCCTACAATGAGCAGTTCTTC.

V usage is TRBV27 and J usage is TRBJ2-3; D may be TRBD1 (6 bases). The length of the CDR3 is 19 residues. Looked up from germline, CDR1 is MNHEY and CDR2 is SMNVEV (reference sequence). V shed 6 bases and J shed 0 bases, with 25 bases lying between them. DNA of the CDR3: TGTGCCAGCAGCCCCTATATGGGGGCGGCCCCCTCTAGCACAGATACGCAGTATTTT. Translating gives CASSPYMGAAPSSTDTQYF.

The DNA of the CDR3 is TGTGCCAGCAGCTTAGGGGGGACCGAGCAGTTCTTC. Its translation: CASSLGGTEQFF. The chain couples TRBV11-2 to TRBJ2-1; either TRBD1 or TRBD2 may supply D (5 bases each). Between the trimmed V and J ends, which lost 1 base and 10 bases, there was a span of 8 bases. The germline V gene has CDR1 SGHAT and CDR2 FQNNGV. CDR3 length: 12 residues.

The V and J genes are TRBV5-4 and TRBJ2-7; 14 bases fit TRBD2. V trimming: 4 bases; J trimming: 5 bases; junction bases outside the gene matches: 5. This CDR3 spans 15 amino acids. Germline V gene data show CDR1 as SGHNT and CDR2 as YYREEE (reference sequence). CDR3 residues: CASSIGTSGSDEQYF. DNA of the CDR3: TGTGCCAGCAGCATCGGGACTAGCGGGAGTGACGAGCAGTACTTC.

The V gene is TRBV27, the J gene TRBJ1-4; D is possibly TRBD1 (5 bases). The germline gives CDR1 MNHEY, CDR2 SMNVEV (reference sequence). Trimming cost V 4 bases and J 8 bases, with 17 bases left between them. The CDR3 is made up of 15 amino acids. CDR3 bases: TGTGCCAGCAGTTGGGGCAGAGGGTTCGGGGAAAAACTGTTTTTT. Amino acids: CASSWGRGFGEKLFF.

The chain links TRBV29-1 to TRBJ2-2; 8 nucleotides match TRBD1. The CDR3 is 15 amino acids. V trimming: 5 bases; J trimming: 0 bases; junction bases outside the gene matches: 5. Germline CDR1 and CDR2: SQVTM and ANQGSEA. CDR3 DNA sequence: TGCAGCGTTTGGGACAGGTCTACGAACACCGGGGAGCTGTTTTTT. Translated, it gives CSVWDRSTNTGELFF.

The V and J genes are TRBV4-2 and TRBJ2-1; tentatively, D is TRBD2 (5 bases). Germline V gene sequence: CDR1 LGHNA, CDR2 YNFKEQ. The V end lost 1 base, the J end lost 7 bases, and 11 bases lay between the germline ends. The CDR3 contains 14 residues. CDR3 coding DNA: TGTGCCAGCAGCCAAGCACGGACGGGGAATGAGCAGTTCTTC. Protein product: CASSQARTGNEQFF.

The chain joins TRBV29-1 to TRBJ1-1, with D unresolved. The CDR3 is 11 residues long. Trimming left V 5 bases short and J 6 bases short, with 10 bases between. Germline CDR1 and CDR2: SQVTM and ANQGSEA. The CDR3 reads CSVPTESEAFF. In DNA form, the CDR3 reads TGCAGCGTTCCGACGGAGTCTGAAGCTTTCTTT.

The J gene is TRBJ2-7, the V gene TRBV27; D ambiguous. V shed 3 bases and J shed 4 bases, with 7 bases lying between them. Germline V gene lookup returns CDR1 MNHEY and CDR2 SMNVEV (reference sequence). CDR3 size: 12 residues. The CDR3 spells CASSLNGYEQYF. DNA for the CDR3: TGTGCCAGCAGTTTGAACGGGTACGAGCAGTACTTC.

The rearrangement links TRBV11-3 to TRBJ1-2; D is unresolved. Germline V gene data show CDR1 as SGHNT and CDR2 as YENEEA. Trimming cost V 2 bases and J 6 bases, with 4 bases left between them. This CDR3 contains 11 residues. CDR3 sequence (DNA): TGTGCCAGCAGCTTAAGGAATGGCTACACCTTC. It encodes CASSLRNGYTF. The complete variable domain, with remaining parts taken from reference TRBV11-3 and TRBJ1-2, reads EAGVVQSPRYKIIEKKQPVAFWCNPISGHNTLYWYLQNLGQGPELLIRYENEEAVDDSQLPKDRFSAERLKGVDSTLKIQPAELGDSAVYLCASSLRNGYTFGSGTRLTVV.

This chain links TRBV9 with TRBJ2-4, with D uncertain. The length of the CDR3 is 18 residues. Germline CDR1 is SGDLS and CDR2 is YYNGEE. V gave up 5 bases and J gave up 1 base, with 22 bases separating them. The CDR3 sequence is CASSEKGLIIAAKNIQYF. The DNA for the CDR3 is TGTGCCAGCAGTGAGAAAGGATTGATAATTGCGGCCAAAAACATTCAGTACTTC.

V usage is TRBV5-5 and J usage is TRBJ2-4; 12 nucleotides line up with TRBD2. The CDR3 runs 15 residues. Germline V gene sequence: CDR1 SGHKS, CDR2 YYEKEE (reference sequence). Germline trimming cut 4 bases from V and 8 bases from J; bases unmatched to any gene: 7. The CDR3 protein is CASSPRTSGIDIQYF. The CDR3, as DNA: TGTGCCAGCAGCCCCCGGACTAGCGGGATCGACATTCAGTACTTC.

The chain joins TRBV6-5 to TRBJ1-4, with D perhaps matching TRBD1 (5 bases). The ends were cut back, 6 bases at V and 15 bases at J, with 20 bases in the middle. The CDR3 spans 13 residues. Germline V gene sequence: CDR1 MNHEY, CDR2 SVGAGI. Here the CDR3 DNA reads TGTGCCAGCAGCCCCGGGACGGGGACTTTTTTGTTTTTT. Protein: CASSPGTGTFLFF.

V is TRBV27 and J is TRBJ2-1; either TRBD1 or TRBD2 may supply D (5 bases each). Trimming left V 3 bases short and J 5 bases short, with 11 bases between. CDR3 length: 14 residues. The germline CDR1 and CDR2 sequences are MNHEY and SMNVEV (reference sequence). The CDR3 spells CASSFPGAHNEQFF. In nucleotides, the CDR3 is TGTGCCAGCAGTTTCCCCGGGGCCCACAATGAGCAGTTCTTC.